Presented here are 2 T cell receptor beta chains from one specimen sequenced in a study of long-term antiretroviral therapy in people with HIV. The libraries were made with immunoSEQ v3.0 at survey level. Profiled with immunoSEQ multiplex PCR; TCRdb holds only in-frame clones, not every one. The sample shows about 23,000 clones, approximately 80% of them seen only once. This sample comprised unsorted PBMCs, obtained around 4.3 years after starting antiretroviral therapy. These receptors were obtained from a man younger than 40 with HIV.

The CDR3 DNA follows: TGTGCCAGCAGCACCAGGGGGTTCAATCTAATCTACACTGAAGCTTTCTTT. Amino acid sequence: CASSTRGFNLIYTEAFF. The chain combines TRBV2 with TRBJ1-1; 7 positions agree with TRBD1. CDR3 size: 17 residues. J lost 3 bases, V lost 6 bases, and 16 bases had no gene match. Per the germline V gene, CDR1 is SNHLY and CDR2 is FYNNEI.

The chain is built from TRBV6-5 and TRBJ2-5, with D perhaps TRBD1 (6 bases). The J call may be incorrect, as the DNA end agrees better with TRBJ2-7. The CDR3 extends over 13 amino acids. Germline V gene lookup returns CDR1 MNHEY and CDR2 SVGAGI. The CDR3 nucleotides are TGTGCCAGCAGTCGATCAGGGGTCTACGAGCAGTACTTC. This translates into CASSRSGVYEQYF.